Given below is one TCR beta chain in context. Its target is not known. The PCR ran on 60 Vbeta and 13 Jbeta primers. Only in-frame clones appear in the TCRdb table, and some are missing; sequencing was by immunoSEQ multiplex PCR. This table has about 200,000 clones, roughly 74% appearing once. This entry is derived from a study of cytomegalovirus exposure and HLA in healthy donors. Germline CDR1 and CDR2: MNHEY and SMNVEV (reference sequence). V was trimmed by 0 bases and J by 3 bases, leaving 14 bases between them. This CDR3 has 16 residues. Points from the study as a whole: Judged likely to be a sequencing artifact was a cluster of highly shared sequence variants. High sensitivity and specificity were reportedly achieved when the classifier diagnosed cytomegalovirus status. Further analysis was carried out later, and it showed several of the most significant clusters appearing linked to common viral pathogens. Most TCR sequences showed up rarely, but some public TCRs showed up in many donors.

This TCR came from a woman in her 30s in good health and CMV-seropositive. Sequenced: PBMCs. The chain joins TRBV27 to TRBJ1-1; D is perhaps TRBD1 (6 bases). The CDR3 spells CASSLSRGTTDTEAFF. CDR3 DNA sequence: TGTGCCAGCAGTTTATCGAGGGGGACTACCGACACTGAAGCTTTCTTT.